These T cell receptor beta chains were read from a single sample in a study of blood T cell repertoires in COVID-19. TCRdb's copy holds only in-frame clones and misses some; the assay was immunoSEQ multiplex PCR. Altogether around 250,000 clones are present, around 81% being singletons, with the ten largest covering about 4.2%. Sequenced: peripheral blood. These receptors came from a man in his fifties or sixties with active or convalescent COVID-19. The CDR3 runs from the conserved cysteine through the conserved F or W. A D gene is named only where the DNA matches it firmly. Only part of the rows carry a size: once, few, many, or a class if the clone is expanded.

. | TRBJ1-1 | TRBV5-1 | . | CASSSDGGSTEAFF | TGCGCCAGCAGCTCGGACGGGGGGAGCACTGAAGCTTTCTTT
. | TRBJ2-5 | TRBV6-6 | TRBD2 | CASSGLAGGSETQYF | TGTGCCAGCAGTGGGCTAGCGGGGGGATCAGAGACCCAGTACTTC
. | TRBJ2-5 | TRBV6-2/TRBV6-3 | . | CASRPQGGETQYF | TGTGCCAGCAGACCTCAGGGTGGGGAGACCCAGTACTTC
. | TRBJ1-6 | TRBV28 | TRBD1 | CASSSRTGNNSPLHF | TGTGCCAGCAGTTCGCGGACAGGCAATAATTCACCCCTCCACTTT
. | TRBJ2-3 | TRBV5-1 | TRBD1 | CASRIDRGKNTQYF | TGCGCCAGCCGGATAGACAGGGGGAAAAATACGCAGTATTTT
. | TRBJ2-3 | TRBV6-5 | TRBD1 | CASSPRTGGTDTQYF | TGTGCCAGCAGTCCCCGGACAGGGGGCACAGATACGCAGTATTTT
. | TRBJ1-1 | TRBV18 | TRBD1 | CASSLGTATEAFF | TGTGCCAGCTCACTCGGGACAGCCACTGAAGCTTTCTTT
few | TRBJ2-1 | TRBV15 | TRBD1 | CATSRDRVGGYEQFF | TGTGCCACCAGCAGAGACCGGGTAGGGGGCTATGAGCAGTTCTTC
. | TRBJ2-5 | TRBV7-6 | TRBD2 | CASSLAMSGTNDLGQTQYF | TGTGCCAGCAGCTTAGCGATGAGTGGGACTAACGATCTGGGGCAGACCCAGTACTTC
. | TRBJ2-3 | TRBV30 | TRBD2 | CAWSVGGGGDTQYF | TGTGCCTGGAGTGTTGGCGGGGGGGGAGATACGCAGTATTTT
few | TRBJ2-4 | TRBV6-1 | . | CASSEPSGMNIQYF | TGTGCCAGCAGTGAACCTTCGGGGATGAACATTCAGTACTTC
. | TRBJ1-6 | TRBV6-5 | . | CASSRGGLDNSPLHF | TGTGCCAGCAGTCGGGGGGGGTTGGATAATTCACCCCTCCACTTT
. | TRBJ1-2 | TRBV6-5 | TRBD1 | CASRRTGEGYTF | TGTGCCAGCAGGCGGACAGGGGAAGGCTACACCTTC
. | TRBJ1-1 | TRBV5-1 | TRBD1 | CASSSGQGAPDEAFF | TGCGCCAGCAGCTCGGGACAGGGGGCGCCGGATGAAGCTTTCTTT
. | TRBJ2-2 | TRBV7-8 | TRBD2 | CASSSSGGDTGELFF | TGTGCCAGCAGCTCTAGCGGGGGGGATACCGGGGAGCTGTTTTTT
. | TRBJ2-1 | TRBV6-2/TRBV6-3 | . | CASSSADEEQFF | TGTGCCAGCAGCTCGGCGGATGAGGAGCAGTTCTTC
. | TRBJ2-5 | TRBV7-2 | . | CASSLSARQETQYF | TGTGCCAGCAGCTTATCAGCGAGACAAGAGACCCAGTACTTC
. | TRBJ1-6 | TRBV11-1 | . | CASSPRQGDSPLHF | TGTGCCAGCAGCCCAAGACAAGGCGATTCACCCCTCCACTTT
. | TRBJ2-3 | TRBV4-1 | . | CASSQPGTDTQYF | TGCGCCAGCAGCCAACCGGGGACAGATACGCAGTATTTT
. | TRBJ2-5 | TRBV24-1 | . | CATSEPQGGGETQYF | TGTGCCACCAGTGAGCCCCAGGGAGGGGGGGAGACCCAGTACTTC
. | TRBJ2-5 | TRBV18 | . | CASSPTRQSAYQETQYF | TGTGCCAGCTCACCCACCCGACAGTCCGCGTACCAAGAGACCCAGTACTTC
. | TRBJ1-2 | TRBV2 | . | CASSAPRMANGYTF | TGTGCCAGCAGTGCCCCACGCATGGCCAACGGCTACACCTTC
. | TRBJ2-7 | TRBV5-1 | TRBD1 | CASSLWVTSTGGPYYEQYF | TGCGCCAGCAGCTTGTGGGTTACATCTACAGGGGGACCTTACTACGAGCAGTACTTC
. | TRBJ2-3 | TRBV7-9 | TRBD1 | CASSLDRGTDTQYF | TGTGCCAGCAGCCTGGACAGGGGTACAGATACGCAGTATTTT
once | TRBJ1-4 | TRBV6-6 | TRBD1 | CASQSTGTGEKLFF | TGTGCCAGCCAGAGTACGGGGACAGGTGAAAAACTGTTTTTT
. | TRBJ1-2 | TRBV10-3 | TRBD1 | CAISDTRQGAWGYTF | TGTGCCATCAGTGATACGAGACAGGGGGCGTGGGGCTACACCTTC
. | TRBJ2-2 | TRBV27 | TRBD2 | CASSPAPLAGGPANTGELFF | TGTGCCAGCAGCCCAGCCCCTCTAGCGGGGGGGCCGGCGAACACCGGGGAGCTGTTTTTT
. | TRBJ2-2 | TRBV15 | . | CATSSRVDTGELFF | TGTGCCACCAGCAGTCGGGTAGACACCGGGGAGCTGTTTTTT
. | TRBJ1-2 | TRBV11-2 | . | CASSPTDSFYGYTF | TGTGCCAGCAGCCCCACGGACAGTTTCTATGGCTACACCTTC
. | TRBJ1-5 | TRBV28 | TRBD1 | CASSQGGTGRTPRPQHF | TGTGCCAGCAGCCAAGGGGGGACAGGGCGGACACCCCGGCCCCAGCATTTT
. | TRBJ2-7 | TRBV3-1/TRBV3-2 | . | CASSQDPDISYEQYF | TGTGCCAGCAGTCAAGATCCTGACATCTCCTACGAGCAGTACTTC
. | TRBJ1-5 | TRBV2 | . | CASSDLGDRRNQPQHF | TGTGCCAGCAGTGATCTGGGCGACCGGCGCAATCAGCCCCAGCATTTT
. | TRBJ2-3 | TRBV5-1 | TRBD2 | CASSSGTRDTDTQYF | TGCGCCAGCAGCTCCGGGACTAGAGACACAGATACGCAGTATTTT